A selection of T cell receptor beta chains follows, all from one sample in a study of identical twins. MiXCR, applied by TCRdb to the 5' RACE reads, yields one record per CDR3 protein. In the table there are roughly 540,000 distinct CDR3 sequences, approximately 22% of which are singletons. These records were also assigned to another study, of T cells expressing NK-cell markers.

Sequencing was carried out using CD4+ T cells sorted from blood. The receptors originated from a woman aged 18-29 years in good health. Both conserved end residues are part of each CDR3. D genes are given only for firm matches. Size values are once, few and many counts, or a class for expanded clones, and some rows have none.

d_gene: .
j_gene: TRBJ1-1
v_gene: TRBV4-3
abundance: .
CDR3aa: CASSQDRGAATTEAFF
CDR3nt: TGCGCCAGCAGCCAAGATCGAGGTGCAGCGACCACTGAAGCTTTCTTT

d_gene: .
j_gene: TRBJ2-1
v_gene: TRBV12-3/TRBV12-4
abundance: few
CDR3aa: CASSPVLKSGHEQFF
CDR3nt: TGTGCCAGCAGTCCCGTGCTCAAATCCGGACATGAGCAGTTCTTC

d_gene: .
j_gene: TRBJ1-2
v_gene: TRBV12-3/TRBV12-4
abundance: few
CDR3aa: CASSTDGWANYGYTF
CDR3nt: TGTGCCAGCAGTACCGATGGATGGGCTAACTATGGCTACACCTTC

d_gene: .
j_gene: TRBJ2-3
v_gene: TRBV20-1
abundance: .
CDR3aa: CSARDMRGESTDTQYF
CDR3nt: TGCAGTGCTAGAGATATGAGGGGCGAAAGCACAGATACGCAGTATTTT

d_gene: .
j_gene: TRBJ1-1
v_gene: TRBV12-3/TRBV12-4
abundance: .
CDR3aa: CASSFERTVAFF
CDR3nt: TGTGCCAGCAGTTTCGAGAGGACGGTGGCTTTCTTT

d_gene: TRBD2
j_gene: TRBJ2-3
v_gene: TRBV5-4
abundance: .
CDR3aa: CASSLPSGGGSTDTQYF
CDR3nt: TGTGCCAGCAGCTTGCCTAGCGGGGGGGGAAGCACAGATACGCAGTATTTT

d_gene: .
j_gene: TRBJ2-3
v_gene: TRBV3-1
abundance: many
CDR3aa: CASSQLGTDTQYF
CDR3nt: TGTGCCAGCAGCCAACTAGGCACAGATACGCAGTATTTT

d_gene: .
j_gene: TRBJ2-4
v_gene: TRBV20-1
abundance: .
CDR3aa: CSAMKTGIQYF
CDR3nt: TGCAGTGCGATGAAAACGGGGATTCAGTACTTC

d_gene: .
j_gene: TRBJ1-5
v_gene: TRBV2
abundance: few
CDR3aa: CASSEDSRNQPQHF
CDR3nt: TGTGCCAGCAGCGAGGACAGTCGCAATCAGCCCCAGCATTTT

d_gene: .
j_gene: TRBJ2-3
v_gene: TRBV20-1
abundance: .
CDR3aa: CSAYGSVGSTDTQYF
CDR3nt: TGCAGTGCCTACGGGTCGGTAGGTAGCACAGATACGCAGTATTTT

d_gene: TRBD1
j_gene: TRBJ2-7
v_gene: TRBV5-6
abundance: few
CDR3aa: CASSPPPGQGYEQYF
CDR3nt: TGTGCCAGCAGCCCCCCCCCGGGACAGGGCTACGAGCAGTACTTC

d_gene: TRBD1
j_gene: TRBJ2-4
v_gene: TRBV5-1
abundance: few
CDR3aa: CASGTGEAKNIQYF
CDR3nt: TGCGCCAGCGGGACAGGGGAGGCCAAAAACATTCAGTACTTC

d_gene: .
j_gene: TRBJ1-1
v_gene: TRBV3-1
abundance: .
CDR3aa: CASSQGWGAEAFF
CDR3nt: TGTGCCAGCAGCCAGGGTTGGGGCGCTGAAGCTTTCTTT

d_gene: TRBD2
j_gene: TRBJ2-1
v_gene: TRBV5-1
abundance: .
CDR3aa: CASSLGGGSSHEQFF
CDR3nt: TGCGCCAGCAGCTTGGGCGGCGGGAGTTCCCATGAGCAGTTCTTC

d_gene: .
j_gene: TRBJ2-2
v_gene: TRBV24-1
abundance: .
CDR3aa: CATSPNRVTGELFF
CDR3nt: TGTGCCACCAGTCCTAACAGGGTTACCGGGGAGCTGTTTTTT

d_gene: TRBD1
j_gene: TRBJ1-1
v_gene: TRBV20-1
abundance: few
CDR3aa: CSAPISGQGGTEAFF
CDR3nt: TGCAGTGCTCCGATTTCCGGACAGGGGGGGACTGAAGCTTTCTTT

d_gene: TRBD2
j_gene: TRBJ2-3
v_gene: TRBV9
abundance: few
CDR3aa: CASSPSAGGSDTQYF
CDR3nt: TGTGCCAGCAGCCCCTCGGCGGGGGGCTCAGATACGCAGTATTTT

d_gene: TRBD2
j_gene: TRBJ2-7
v_gene: TRBV11-2
abundance: .
CDR3aa: CASSSIPLAGLAEQYF
CDR3nt: TGTGCCAGCAGCTCGATACCCTTAGCGGGCCTCGCCGAGCAGTACTTC

d_gene: .
j_gene: TRBJ2-2
v_gene: TRBV5-5
abundance: .
CDR3aa: CASSEQGFGELFF
CDR3nt: TGTGCCAGCAGCGAACAGGGTTTCGGGGAGCTGTTTTTT

d_gene: .
j_gene: TRBJ1-2
v_gene: TRBV12-3/TRBV12-4
abundance: .
CDR3aa: CASSLNRADYGYTF
CDR3nt: TGTGCCAGCAGTTTAAACAGGGCTGACTATGGCTACACCTTC

d_gene: .
j_gene: TRBJ2-1
v_gene: TRBV10-3
abundance: .
CDR3aa: CAISESGRVNEQFF
CDR3nt: TGTGCCATCAGTGAGTCTGGGCGGGTCAATGAGCAGTTCTTC

d_gene: .
j_gene: TRBJ2-7
v_gene: TRBV29-1
abundance: few
CDR3aa: CSVGWRAHEQYF
CDR3nt: TGCAGCGTTGGTTGGCGGGCACACGAGCAGTACTTC

d_gene: .
j_gene: TRBJ2-5
v_gene: TRBV5-1
abundance: few
CDR3aa: CASSLAVVAYASQTQYF
CDR3nt: TGCGCCAGCAGCTTGGCCGTTGTGGCCTACGCGTCGCAGACCCAGTACTTC

d_gene: .
j_gene: TRBJ2-5
v_gene: TRBV7-2
abundance: few
CDR3aa: CASSRPTGSVKTQYF
CDR3nt: TGTGCCAGCAGCCGACCAACAGGGTCCGTGAAGACCCAGTACTTC

d_gene: .
j_gene: TRBJ2-3
v_gene: TRBV6-1
abundance: few
CDR3aa: CASARRGGSDTQYF
CDR3nt: TGTGCCAGCGCTCGACGGGGAGGCTCAGATACGCAGTATTTT

d_gene: .
j_gene: TRBJ2-3
v_gene: TRBV30
abundance: few
CDR3aa: CACPYGKADTQYF
CDR3nt: TGTGCCTGCCCCTACGGGAAGGCAGATACGCAGTATTTT

d_gene: .
j_gene: TRBJ1-2
v_gene: TRBV6-5
abundance: once
CDR3aa: CASSFQSRGYGYTF
CDR3nt: TGTGCCAGCAGTTTCCAGAGTAGGGGCTATGGCTACACCTTC

d_gene: TRBD2
j_gene: TRBJ2-7
v_gene: TRBV6-5
abundance: .
CDR3aa: CASSYSGEGPTYEQYF
CDR3nt: TGTGCCAGCAGTTACTCGGGGGAGGGCCCCACCTACGAGCAGTACTTC

d_gene: .
j_gene: TRBJ2-1
v_gene: TRBV7-2
abundance: .
CDR3aa: CASSLEPGRTYEQFF
CDR3nt: TGTGCCAGCAGCTTAGAGCCCGGGAGAACATATGAGCAGTTCTTC

d_gene: .
j_gene: TRBJ2-5
v_gene: TRBV27
abundance: few
CDR3aa: CASSSLAFVGTQYF
CDR3nt: TGTGCCAGCAGTTCCCTAGCCTTCGTTGGGACCCAGTACTTC

d_gene: TRBD1
j_gene: TRBJ2-1
v_gene: TRBV10-3
abundance: .
CDR3aa: CAISQDRGGPHEQFF
CDR3nt: TGTGCCATCAGCCAAGACAGGGGGGGACCTCATGAGCAGTTCTTC

d_gene: .
j_gene: TRBJ2-7
v_gene: TRBV7-8
abundance: .
CDR3aa: CASSPDSGQYF
CDR3nt: TGTGCCAGCAGCCCAGACTCGGGGCAGTACTTC

d_gene: .
j_gene: TRBJ2-2
v_gene: TRBV7-9
abundance: .
CDR3aa: CASSLKRLANTGELFF
CDR3nt: TGTGCCAGCAGCTTAAAGAGGCTAGCGAACACCGGGGAGCTGTTTTTT

d_gene: .
j_gene: TRBJ2-3
v_gene: TRBV9
abundance: .
CDR3aa: CASSVDNLAADTQYF
CDR3nt: TGTGCCAGCAGCGTAGATAACTTAGCGGCAGATACGCAGTATTTT

d_gene: TRBD2
j_gene: TRBJ2-3
v_gene: TRBV6-4
abundance: .
CDR3aa: CASSSGSSDTQYF
CDR3nt: TGTGCCAGCAGCAGCGGGAGCTCAGATACGCAGTATTTT

d_gene: .
j_gene: TRBJ2-7
v_gene: TRBV10-2
abundance: .
CDR3aa: CASNHGKLLDEQYF
CDR3nt: TGCGCCAGCAACCATGGGAAACTACTCGACGAGCAGTACTTC

d_gene: .
j_gene: TRBJ2-7
v_gene: TRBV20-1
abundance: once
CDR3aa: CSAPGTSSSGSYEQYF
CDR3nt: TGCAGTGCGCCGGGTACTAGTTCATCGGGGTCCTACGAGCAGTACTTC

d_gene: .
j_gene: TRBJ1-3
v_gene: TRBV7-2
abundance: .
CDR3aa: CASSRGASGNTIYF
CDR3nt: TGTGCCAGCAGCCGGGGAGCCTCTGGAAACACCATATATTTT

d_gene: .
j_gene: TRBJ2-1
v_gene: TRBV11-2
abundance: once
CDR3aa: CASRTDPGGDEQFF
CDR3nt: TGTGCCAGCAGAACAGACCCCGGGGGTGATGAGCAGTTCTTC

d_gene: .
j_gene: TRBJ2-1
v_gene: TRBV20-1
abundance: few
CDR3aa: CSARAQGGGSYNEQFF
CDR3nt: TGCAGTGCTCGCGCCCAGGGAGGCGGTTCCTACAATGAGCAGTTCTTC

d_gene: .
j_gene: TRBJ2-3
v_gene: TRBV20-1
abundance: .
CDR3aa: CSARDRRRGEDTQYF
CDR3nt: TGCAGTGCTAGAGATCGGCGGAGGGGTGAGGATACGCAGTATTTT

d_gene: .
j_gene: TRBJ2-7
v_gene: TRBV19
abundance: .
CDR3aa: CASSTGQLSYEQYF
CDR3nt: TGTGCCAGTAGCACTGGACAGCTCTCCTACGAGCAGTACTTC

d_gene: .
j_gene: TRBJ2-1
v_gene: TRBV15
abundance: few
CDR3aa: CATSRRSLGSLSPSSYNEQFF
CDR3nt: TGTGCCACCAGCCGCCGCTCTCTCGGGAGCCTCTCTCCTAGCTCCTACAATGAGCAGTTCTTC

d_gene: TRBD1
j_gene: TRBJ1-6
v_gene: TRBV3-1
abundance: .
CDR3aa: CASSLTGFGSPLHF
CDR3nt: TGTGCCAGCAGCCTGACAGGGTTCGGATCACCCCTCCACTTT

d_gene: TRBD2
j_gene: TRBJ2-1
v_gene: TRBV10-3
abundance: many
CDR3aa: CAIKASGENEQFF
CDR3nt: TGTGCCATCAAAGCTAGCGGGGAGAATGAGCAGTTCTTC